This TCR beta chain derives from a study of cytomegalovirus exposure and HLA in healthy donors. Notes on the study in general: According to a subsequent analysis, TCR clusters from the first cohort were inclined to appear together in the 90 to 150 validation repertoires.

For this clone: Antigen specificity is unknown.

V was pared by 6 bases and J by 4 bases, with 22 bases between. In germline, CDR1 is SNHLY, CDR2 FYNNEI. The CDR3 totals 16 residues. Repertoires were generated with immunoSEQ multiplex PCR, while TCRdb's copy carries only in-frame clones and drops some. This table holds some 170,000 clones, over 85% found once. The TCR comes from a man between 18 and 35 years old in good health and CMV-seropositive. The rearrangement links TRBV2 to TRBJ2-7, with D possibly TRBD2 on 6 matching bases. Sample: PBMCs. CDR3 DNA: TGTGCCAGCAGAGTAGGAGGTGGGGCGCGGGGTTACGAGCAGTACTTC. Translation gives CASRVGGGARGYEQYF.